Listed here are 8 T cell receptor beta chains from one sample, sequenced in a study of T cells in Graves' hyperthyroidism and ophthalmopathy. Amplification targeted TCR beta CDR3 regions from RNA transcripts. An initial round of RT-PCR targeting the TCR CDR3 relied on the HTBI primer set. From the multiplex PCR reads, TCRdb called clonotypes with MiXCR, one entry per CDR3 protein. This table holds 450,000 to 650,000 distinct CDR3 sequences, over 12% found once. The sample taken for sequencing was blood. Receptors were obtained from a woman aged 18-29 years with Graves' ophthalmopathy.

This chain links TRBV24-1 with TRBJ2-7; perhaps TRBD1 as D (5 bases). The CDR3 has 15 residues. Germline V gives CDR1 KGHDR, CDR2 SFDVKD. Trimming removed 3 bases from V and 5 bases from J, with 16 bases in between. CDR3 residues: CATSDTNPGAHEQYF. DNA of the CDR3: TGTGCCACCAGTGATACGAACCCTGGGGCCCACGAGCAGTACTTC.

This clonotype was detected ten times or more. The chain recombines TRBV5-1 with TRBJ2-1, with 9 bases aligning to TRBD2. The V segment lost 0 bases and the J segment 6 bases; nucleotides outside the gene matches: 7. The CDR3 consists of 16 residues. Germline loops: CDR1 SGHRS, CDR2 YFSETQ. The CDR3 loop reads CASSLEPGLAPNEQFF. The DNA of the CDR3 is TGCGCCAGCAGCTTGGAACCGGGACTAGCCCCCAATGAGCAGTTCTTC.

This clonotype was picked up many times. The rearrangement uses TRBV7-2 and TRBJ2-1; TRBD2 matches 10 bases. This CDR3 has 14 residues. Germline CDR1 reads SGHTA; CDR2 reads FQGNSA. With V trimmed by 3 bases and J by 6 bases, 2 bases remained unmatched. The CDR3 nucleotides are TGTGCCAGCAGCTTTGGGACTAGCGCCAATGAGCAGTTCTTC. Translation: CASSFGTSANEQFF. The variable domain in full, completed from reference TRBV7-2 and TRBJ2-1, reads GAGVSQSPSNKVTEKGKDVELRCDPISGHTALYWYRQSLGQGLEFLIYFQGNSAPDKSGLPSDRFSAERTGGSVSTLTIQRTQQEDSAVYLCASSFGTSANEQFFGPGTRLTVL.

This clonotype was seen many times. This chain connects TRBV7-6 to TRBJ2-7, with D tentatively TRBD2 (5 bases). Germline lookup yields CDR1 SGHVS and CDR2 FNYEAQ. Trimming removed 4 bases at V and 2 bases at J, with 12 bases between. This CDR3 is 14 amino acids long. The CDR3 loop is CASSSGKGPYEQYF. The CDR3 nucleotides are TGTGCCAGCAGCTCCGGGAAGGGTCCCTACGAGCAGTACTTC.

This clonotype appeared many times. The rearrangement uses TRBV5-5 and TRBJ2-2, with TRBD1 matching over 10 bases. J was trimmed by 4 bases and V by 6 bases; bases with no gene match: 9. Germline-derived CDR1 and CDR2 are SGHKS and YYEKEE (reference sequence). This CDR3 has 16 amino acids. CDR3 in amino acids: CASTSRDRGITGELFF. CDR3 DNA sequence: TGTGCCAGCACCTCTCGGGACAGGGGAATCACCGGGGAGCTGTTTTTT.

This clonotype occurred many times. The chain recombines TRBV7-9 with TRBJ1-1; D might be TRBD1 (5 bases). CDR1 and CDR2 from the germline V gene are SEHNR and FQNEAQ (reference sequence). Trimming cost V 5 bases and J 6 bases, with 10 bases left between them. This CDR3 is built from 12 residues. In DNA, the CDR3 is TGTGCCAGCAGCCCAGCGGGGGCTGAAGCTTTCTTT. This encodes CASSPAGAEAFF.

The chain employs TRBV28 and TRBJ1-2; 7 bases fit TRBD1. The CDR3 has 16 residues. From germline, CDR1 is MDHEN and CDR2 SYDVKM. Germline trimming cut 4 bases from V and 7 bases from J; bases unmatched to any gene: 15. The CDR3 here is CASSSMEPGQMFGYTF. CDR3 nucleotides: TGTGCCAGCAGTTCTATGGAGCCGGGACAGATGTTTGGCTACACCTTC.

This clonotype was recorded at least ten times. The rearrangement joins TRBV6-1 to TRBJ1-1; D not certain. Looked up from germline, CDR1 is MNHNS and CDR2 is SASEGT. Between the trimmed V and J ends, which lost 6 bases and 5 bases, there was a span of 13 bases. This CDR3 contains 13 residues. CDR3 region: CASSNNGRTEAFF. In nucleotides, the CDR3 is TGTGCCAGCAGCAATAATGGTAGAACTGAAGCTTTCTTT.